Listed below are T cell receptor beta chains from one sample, sequenced in a study of T cell repertoires in cytomegalovirus infection. A single record per CDR3 protein comes from TCRdb applying MiXCR to the reads. The data hold about 450,000 distinct CDR3 sequences, with 25% to 40% observed a single time. The specimen sequenced was PBMCs. These TCRs come from a human donor in good health (CMV status not recorded). Some clones in this sample may be carry-over from other donors' samples. CDR3s include the opening cysteine and the closing phenylalanine or tryptophan. Fields, in order: J gene, V gene, CDR3 protein.

TRBJ2-3 TRBV7-9 CASSFFETSGTDTQYF
TRBJ2-1 TRBV12-5 CASGLVPTGGEQPDQQFF
TRBJ2-2 TRBV19 CASRGLAGGTGELFF
TRBJ2-3 TRBV7-7 CASSSGLANTDTQYF
TRBJ2-3 TRBV10-3 CAIRKGGGTDTQYF
TRBJ1-6 TRBV4-2 CASSQDGAGLGSPLHF
TRBJ2-7 TRBV18 CASSPRAGTGGYEQYF
TRBJ2-5 TRBV11-2 CASSLELGAGTQYF
TRBJ1-3 TRBV7-2 CASKAGAFSGNTIYF
TRBJ1-5 TRBV5-1 CASSLDHGDQPQHF
TRBJ1-1 TRBV6-5 CASSYSDRAGDTEAFF
TRBJ2-1 TRBV29-1 CSVEEGGDEQFF
TRBJ2-7 TRBV20-1 CSALSDRGSYEQYF
TRBJ1-5 TRBV12-3/TRBV12-4 CASMREGDQPQHF
TRBJ2-2 TRBV6-5 CASRPIRITTGELFF
TRBJ2-7 TRBV20-1 CSAELAGGLCEQYF
TRBJ2-7 TRBV20-1 CSASWTGGNYEQYF
TRBJ2-1 TRBV7-4 CASSLLGGQSGTYNEQFF
TRBJ2-1 TRBV29-1 CSVGTSGGGPYNEQFF
TRBJ2-3 TRBV13 CASSTPGLPELDTQYF
TRBJ1-1 TRBV7-9 CASSDSEAFF
TRBJ2-5 TRBV6-6 CASSGGPERETQYF
TRBJ2-3 TRBV2 CVSSERVTYDTQYF
TRBJ2-4 TRBV20-1 CSASQPAGVIQYF
TRBJ2-1 TRBV7-8 CASSFGLAGNEQFF
TRBJ2-1 TRBV12-3/TRBV12-4 CASSSSGTRGIVQFF
TRBJ2-5 TRBV4-3 CASSQDSAGEETQYF
TRBJ1-2 TRBV6-2/TRBV6-3 CASTDGTYGYTF
TRBJ2-3 TRBV4-2 CASSQVDGGTGAHGDTQYF
TRBJ2-1 TRBV6-5 CASSYSWSGGGVSNEQFF
TRBJ1-5 TRBV20-1 CSGAGSGSNQPQHF
TRBJ1-5 TRBV20-1 CSARDSSWTPQHF
TRBJ2-7 TRBV12-3/TRBV12-4 CASRQTGGSSYEQYF
TRBJ2-7 TRBV11-2 CASSLDVSDTRGQYF
TRBJ1-1 TRBV5-1 CASSFLGATTEAFF
TRBJ2-1 TRBV7-6 CASSPIGGAYNEQFF
TRBJ1-1 TRBV6-5 CASRAEGGQRVPFF
TRBJ2-7 TRBV6-2/TRBV6-3 CASSSNWEDEQYF
TRBJ1-6 TRBV11-2 CASSLGGHLNSPLHF
TRBJ1-5 TRBV7-9 CASSPSGQDNQPQHF
TRBJ1-3 TRBV29-1 CSVRESGNTIYF
TRBJ2-2 TRBV6-1 CASSSAGISGELFF
TRBJ1-4 TRBV28 CAISSRNSNEKLFF
TRBJ1-1 TRBV11-1 CASSHRGFGTEAFF
TRBJ2-7 TRBV20-1 CSARDIGTSVFYEQYF
TRBJ2-7 TRBV20-1 CSARETTKTIYEQYF
TRBJ2-5 TRBV11-2 CASSLAILRETQYF
TRBJ2-3 TRBV11-2 CASSRPSDTDTQYF
TRBJ1-6 TRBV2 CASSDPQGLLTSPLHF
TRBJ2-3 TRBV15 CATSPRDRSTPDTQYF
TRBJ2-7 TRBV6-1 CASNFPGQGSYEQYF
TRBJ2-5 TRBV6-1 CASSEPGRGETQYF
TRBJ1-5 TRBV7-2 CASSQDRVGQPQHF
TRBJ1-4 TRBV7-9 CASSPHPGRPGDEKLFF
TRBJ2-2 TRBV20-1 CSAVTSGGANGELFF